This T cell receptor beta chain stems from a study of human T cells and chemical hapten exposure. Study-wide findings and caveats: DPC sensitization did not alter TCRs above 1 in 1000 frequency. Significantly more large CDR3 similarity clusters were formed by expanded TCRs than by controls.

Per germline, CDR1 SGHTA and CDR2 FQGNSA. The CDR3 length is 12 residues. V was shortened by 2 bases and J by 5 bases, with 5 bases between the two germline ends. TCRdb recomputed calls from the RACE reads with MiXCR, one row per CDR3 protein. The repertoire holds approximately 60,000 distinct CDR3 sequences, with approximately 8.6% as singletons. The time point: patch test 1, 2 weeks after DPC sensitization. Treatment defined: therapeutic diphenylcyclopropenone sensitization with weekly scalp DPC. This clonotype was seen more than once but under ten times. No antigen is known for it. This clonotype was sampled from a woman in her 40s with alopecia areata. Some clones in this sample may be carry-over from other donors' samples. Material: whole blood, obtained in connection with sensitization to the hapten diphenylcyclopropenone (DPC). The chain joins TRBV7-2 to TRBJ2-3; D uncertain. DNA of the CDR3: TGTGCCAGCAGCTTATCGCGAGATACGCAGTATTTT. Protein product: CASSLSRDTQYF.